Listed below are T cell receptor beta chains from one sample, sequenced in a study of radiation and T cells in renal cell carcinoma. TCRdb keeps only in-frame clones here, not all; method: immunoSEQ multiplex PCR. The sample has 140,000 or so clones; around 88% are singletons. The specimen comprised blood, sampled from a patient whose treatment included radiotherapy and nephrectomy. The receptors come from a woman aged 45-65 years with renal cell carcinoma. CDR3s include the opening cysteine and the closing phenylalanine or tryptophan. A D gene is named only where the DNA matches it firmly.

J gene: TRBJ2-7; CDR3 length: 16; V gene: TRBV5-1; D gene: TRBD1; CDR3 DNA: TGCGCCAGCAGCTTAGATACCGGGACAGGGCTTGGAGAGCAGTACTTC; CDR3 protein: CASSLDTGTGLGEQYF
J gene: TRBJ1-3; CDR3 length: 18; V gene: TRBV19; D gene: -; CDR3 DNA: TGTGCCAGTTTTGATGGACAGATAGAAAGGGAGCCGGGAAACACCATATATTTT; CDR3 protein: CASFDGQIEREPGNTIYF
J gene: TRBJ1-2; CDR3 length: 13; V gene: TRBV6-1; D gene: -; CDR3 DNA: TGTGCCACCCGCAGGGACCTAAACTATGGCTACACCTTC; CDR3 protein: CATRRDLNYGYTF
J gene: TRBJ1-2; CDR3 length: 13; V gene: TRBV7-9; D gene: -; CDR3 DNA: TGTGCCAGCAGCTTAGACAGGGTCCATGGCTACACCTTC; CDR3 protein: CASSLDRVHGYTF
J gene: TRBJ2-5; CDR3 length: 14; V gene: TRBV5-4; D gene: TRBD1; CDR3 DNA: TGTGCCAGCAGCCCCGGACAGGCCGAGGAGACCCAGTACTTC; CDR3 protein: CASSPGQAEETQYF
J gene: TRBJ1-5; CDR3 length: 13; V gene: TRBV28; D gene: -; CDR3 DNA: TGTGCCAGCAATGGTGTGGGAAATCAGCCCCAGCATTTT; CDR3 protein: CASNGVGNQPQHF
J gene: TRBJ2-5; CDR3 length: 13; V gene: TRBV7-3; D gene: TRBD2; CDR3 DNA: TGTGCCAGCAGCGCTAGCGGAGGGGAGACCCAGTACTTC; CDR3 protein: CASSASGGETQYF
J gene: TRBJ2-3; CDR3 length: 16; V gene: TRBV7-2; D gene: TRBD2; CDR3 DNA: TGTGCCAGCACCCTAATTAGCGGGAGTGGGGGAGATACGCAGTATTTT; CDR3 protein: CASTLISGSGGDTQYF
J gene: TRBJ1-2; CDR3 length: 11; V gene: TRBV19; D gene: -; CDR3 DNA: TGTGCCAGTAGTATCGACGGGGACCCCACCTTC; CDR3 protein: CASSIDGDPTF
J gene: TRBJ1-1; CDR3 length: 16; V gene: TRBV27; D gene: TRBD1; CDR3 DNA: TGTGCCAGCAGTTTTCGGACAGGGGTGGCGAACACTGAAGCTTTCTTT; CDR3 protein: CASSFRTGVANTEAFF